This T cell receptor beta chain was found in a study of blood T cell repertoires in COVID-19. Sequencing was performed with immunoSEQ multiplex PCR; in TCRdb, only in-frame clones are kept and a portion is missing. Of some 190,000 clones in the sample, 85% to 90% were seen once. Germline CDR1 is MNHEY and CDR2 is SVGEGT. The V gene end was trimmed by 2 bases and the J gene end by 8 bases; junction bases not matched to a gene: 1. The CDR3 loop spans 12 amino acids. The clonotype originates from a woman between 40 and 50 years old with acute COVID-19. Sequences were obtained from PBMCs or T cells enriched from blood (not recorded which). The chain has TRBV6-2 or TRBV6-3 and TRBJ1-2; 8 bases match TRBD1. The CDR3 region is CASSYDRGGYTF. The CDR3 DNA reads TGTGCCAGCAGTTACGACAGGGGAGGCTACACCTTC.